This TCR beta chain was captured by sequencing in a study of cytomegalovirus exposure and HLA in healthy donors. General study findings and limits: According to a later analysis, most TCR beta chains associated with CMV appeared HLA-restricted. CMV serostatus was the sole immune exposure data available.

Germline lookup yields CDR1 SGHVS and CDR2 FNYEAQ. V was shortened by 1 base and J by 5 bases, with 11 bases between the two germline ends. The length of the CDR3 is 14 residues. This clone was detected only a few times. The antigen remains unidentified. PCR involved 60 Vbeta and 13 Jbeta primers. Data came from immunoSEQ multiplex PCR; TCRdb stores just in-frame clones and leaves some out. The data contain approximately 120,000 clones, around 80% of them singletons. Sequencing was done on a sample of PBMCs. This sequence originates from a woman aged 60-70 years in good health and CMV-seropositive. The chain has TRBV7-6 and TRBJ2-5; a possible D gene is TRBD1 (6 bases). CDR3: CASSLDGGFETQYF. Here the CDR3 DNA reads TGTGCCAGCAGCTTAGATGGGGGCTTCGAGACCCAGTACTTC.